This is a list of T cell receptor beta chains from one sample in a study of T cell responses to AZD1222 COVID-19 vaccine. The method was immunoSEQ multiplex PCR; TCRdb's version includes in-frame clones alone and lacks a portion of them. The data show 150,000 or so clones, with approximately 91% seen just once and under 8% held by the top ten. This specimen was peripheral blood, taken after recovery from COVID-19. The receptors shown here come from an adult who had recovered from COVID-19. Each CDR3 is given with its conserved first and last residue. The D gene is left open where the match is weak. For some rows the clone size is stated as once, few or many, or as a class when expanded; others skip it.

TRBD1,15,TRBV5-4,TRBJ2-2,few,CASSLQQGGTGELFF,TGTGCCAGCAGCTTGCAACAGGGGGGCACCGGGGAGCTGTTTTTT
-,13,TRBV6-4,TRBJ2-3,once,CASTRGVTDTQYF,TGTGCCAGCACACGGGGAGTAACAGATACGCAGTATTTT
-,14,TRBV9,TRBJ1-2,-,CASSVESGGYGYTF,TGTGCCAGCAGCGTAGAATCAGGAGGATATGGCTACACCTTC
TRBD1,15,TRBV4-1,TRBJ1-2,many,CASSQDSGQSYGYTF,TGCGCCAGCAGCCAAGATTCGGGACAGTCCTATGGCTACACCTTC
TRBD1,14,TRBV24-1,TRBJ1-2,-,CATSESGQAHGYTF,TGTGCCACCAGTGAGTCCGGACAGGCCCATGGCTACACCTTC
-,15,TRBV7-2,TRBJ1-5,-,CASSLYHGLNQPQHF,TGTGCCAGCAGCTTATATCACGGGTTGAATCAGCCCCAGCATTTT
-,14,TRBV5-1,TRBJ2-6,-,CASSITSGANVLTF,TGCGCCAGCAGCATTACCTCTGGGGCCAACGTCCTGACTTTC
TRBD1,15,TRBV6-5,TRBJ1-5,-,CASTLGAGGGQPQHF,TGTGCCAGCACCTTAGGGGCAGGGGGAGGACAGCCCCAGCATTTT
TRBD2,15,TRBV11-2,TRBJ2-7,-,CASSSLGGRAYEQYF,TGTGCCAGCAGCTCCCTGGGAGGGAGGGCCTACGAGCAGTACTTC
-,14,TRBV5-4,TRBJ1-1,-,CASIRDPIEVEAFF,TGTGCCAGCATCCGGGACCCAATTGAGGTTGAAGCTTTCTTT
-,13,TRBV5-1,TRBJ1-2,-,CASSLFLRYGYTF,TGCGCCAGCAGCTTGTTTCTGAGATATGGCTACACCTTC
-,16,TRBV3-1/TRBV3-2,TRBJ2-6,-,CASSPQALPGANVLTF,TGTGCCAGCAGCCCCCAGGCCCTCCCTGGGGCCAACGTCCTGACTTTC
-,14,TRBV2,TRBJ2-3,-,CASSVERATDTQYF,TGTGCCAGCAGTGTGGAGCGGGCCACAGATACGCAGTATTTT
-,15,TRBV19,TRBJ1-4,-,CASTIPGHSGEKLFF,TGTGCCAGTACCATACCCGGCCACAGTGGGGAAAAACTGTTTTTT
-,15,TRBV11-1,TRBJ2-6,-,CASSFPASGANVLTF,TGTGCCAGCAGCTTCCCGGCATCAGGGGCCAACGTCCTGACTTTC
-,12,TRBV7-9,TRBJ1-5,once,CASRLMNQPQHF,TGTGCCAGCAGACTCATGAATCAGCCCCAGCATTTT
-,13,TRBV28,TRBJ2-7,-,CASIDRSSYEQYF,TGTGCCAGCATTGACAGGAGCTCCTACGAGCAGTACTTC
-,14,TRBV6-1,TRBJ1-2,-,CASSEGSGYYGYTF,TGTGCCAGCAGTGAAGGGTCAGGGTATTATGGCTACACCTTC
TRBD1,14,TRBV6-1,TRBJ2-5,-,CASSDDRAQETQYF,TGTGCCAGCAGTGATGACAGGGCCCAAGAGACCCAGTACTTC
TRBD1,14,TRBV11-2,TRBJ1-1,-,CASSGQGRLAEAFF,TGTGCCAGCAGCGGACAGGGAAGGCTCGCTGAAGCTTTCTTT
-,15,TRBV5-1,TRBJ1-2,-,CASSLGSTDNYGYTF,TGCGCCAGCAGCTTGGGGTCGACAGACAACTATGGCTACACCTTC
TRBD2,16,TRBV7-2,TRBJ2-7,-,CASSLDVAGVAYEQYF,TGTGCCAGCAGCCTAGACGTAGCGGGGGTAGCCTACGAGCAGTACTTC
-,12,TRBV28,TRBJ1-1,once,CASSFKGPAAFF,TGTGCCAGCAGTTTCAAGGGCCCGGCAGCTTTCTTT
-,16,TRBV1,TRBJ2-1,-,CTSSQIRLADNNEQFF,TGCACCAGCAGCCAGATAAGACTAGCGGACAACAATGAGCAGTTCTTC
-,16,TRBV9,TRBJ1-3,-,CASSVRVGLSGNTIYF,TGTGCCAGCAGCGTAAGGGTTGGCCTCTCTGGAAACACCATATATTTT
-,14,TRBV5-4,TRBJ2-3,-,CASSLGGSTDTQYF,TGTGCCAGCAGCTTAGGGGGTAGCACAGATACGCAGTATTTT
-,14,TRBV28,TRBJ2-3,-,CASSLSLNTDTQYF,TGTGCCAGCAGCCTTAGCCTCAACACAGATACGCAGTATTTT
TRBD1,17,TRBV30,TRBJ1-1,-,CAWSVRGQGHPGTEAFF,TGTGCCTGGAGTGTGAGGGGACAGGGCCATCCCGGCACTGAAGCTTTCTTT
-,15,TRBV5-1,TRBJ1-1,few,CASTLQSSMNTEAFF,TGCGCCAGCACCCTCCAATCCTCAATGAACACTGAAGCTTTCTTT
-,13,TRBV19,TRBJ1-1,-,CASSIDGQIEAFF,TGTGCCAGTAGTATAGACGGACAGATTGAAGCTTTCTTT
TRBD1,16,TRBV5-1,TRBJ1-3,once,CASSLVQGAARNTIYF,TGCGCCAGCAGCTTGGTACAGGGGGCCGCTAGAAACACCATATATTTT
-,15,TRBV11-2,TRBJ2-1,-,CASSSGQNSYNEQFF,TGTGCCAGCAGCTCCGGACAGAACTCCTACAATGAGCAGTTCTTC
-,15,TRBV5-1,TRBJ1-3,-,CASSLRAQAGNTIYF,TGCGCCAGCAGCTTGAGGGCACAGGCTGGAAACACCATATATTTT
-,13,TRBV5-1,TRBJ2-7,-,CASSLGASYEQYF,TGCGCCAGCAGCTTGGGGGCTTCCTACGAGCAGTACTTC
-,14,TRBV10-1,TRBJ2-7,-,CASSGSGIGYEQYF,TGCGCCAGCAGTGGATCCGGGATTGGCTACGAGCAGTACTTC
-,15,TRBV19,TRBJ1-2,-,CASSIRAGTNYGYTF,TGTGCCAGTAGTATTCGGGCCGGGACTAACTATGGCTACACCTTC
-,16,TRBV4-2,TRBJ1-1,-,CASSQDNDRPNTEAFF,TGTGCCAGCAGCCAAGATAACGACAGGCCGAACACTGAAGCTTTCTTT
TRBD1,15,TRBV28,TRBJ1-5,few,CASSPSDRYSQPQHF,TGTGCCAGCAGTCCCTCGGACAGGTACTCTCAGCCCCAGCATTTT
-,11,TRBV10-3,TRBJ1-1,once,CAIRDATEAFF,TGTGCCATCAGAGACGCGACTGAAGCTTTCTTT
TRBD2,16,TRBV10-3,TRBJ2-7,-,CAISEARTSGSYEQYF,TGTGCCATCAGTGAAGCTAGGACTAGCGGGAGTTACGAGCAGTACTTC
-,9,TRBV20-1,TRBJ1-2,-,CSARPTGTF,TGCAGTGCAAGGCCCACAGGGACCTTC
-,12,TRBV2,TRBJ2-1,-,CASSEESVKMIF,TGTGCCAGCAGTGAAGAGTCGGTGAAAATGATCTTC
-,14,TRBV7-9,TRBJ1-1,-,CASSLGDWNTEAFF,TGTGCCAGCAGCTTGGGGGATTGGAACACTGAAGCTTTCTTT
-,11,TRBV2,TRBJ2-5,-,CASTSLETQYF,TGTGCCAGCACATCCTTAGAGACCCAGTACTTC
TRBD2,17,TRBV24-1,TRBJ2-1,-,CATSDSLLAGGWNEQFF,TGTGCCACCAGTGACTCCCTGCTAGCGGGAGGGTGGAATGAGCAGTTCTTC
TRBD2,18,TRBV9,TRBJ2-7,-,CASSVATGVPGLAYEQYF,TGTGCCAGCAGCGTAGCTACGGGGGTACCGGGACTAGCGTACGAGCAGTACTTC